The 20 T cell receptor beta chains in this list originate from one sample, sequenced in a study of T cells in Graves' hyperthyroidism and ophthalmopathy. The source material, RNA transcripts, was used to amplify TCR beta CDR3 regions. First-round RT-PCR with HTBI primers amplified the TCR CDR3 region. TCRdb passed the multiplex PCR reads through MiXCR, listing each CDR3 protein once. In the table there are approximately 620,000 distinct CDR3 sequences, more than 15% of which are singletons. The source material was blood. The receptors come from a middle-aged woman with Graves' ophthalmopathy.

This clonotype came up a few times. One end of the junction varies from germline; a read error may be responsible. V and J are TRBV3-1 and TRBJ2-5, with D possibly being TRBD2 (5 bases). The CDR3 length is 14 residues. Germline V gene data show CDR1 as LGHDT and CDR2 as YNNKEL (reference sequence). CDR3 sequence: CVSSQDTAGETQYF. The CDR3 DNA follows: TGTGTCAGCAGCCAAGACACCGCGGGCGAGACCCAGTACTTC.

This clonotype was seen a few times. The CDR3 region has the DNA TGTGCCAGCAGTTACTCCAGGCGGGGGGGGAACACTGAAGCTTTCTTT. Translating gives CASSYSRRGGNTEAFF. The genes are TRBV6-2 or TRBV6-3 and TRBJ1-1; D may be TRBD1 (5 bases). There are 16 residues in the CDR3. V dropped 0 bases and J dropped 1 base, with 12 bases sitting between them. Germline lookup yields CDR1 MNHEY and CDR2 SVGEGT.

This clonotype was detected a few times. The V gene is TRBV7-6, the J gene TRBJ1-4; D gene unclear. Looked up from germline, CDR1 is SGHVS and CDR2 is FNYEAQ. The length of the CDR3 is 13 residues. Trimming left V 5 bases short and J 3 bases short, with 7 bases between. CDR3 bases: TGTGCCAGCAGCCAAGGGCCTAATGAAAAACTGTTTTTT. This encodes CASSQGPNEKLFF. The complete variable domain, with remaining parts taken from reference TRBV7-6 and TRBJ1-4, reads GAGVSQSPRYKVTKRGQDVALRCDPISGHVSLYWYRQALGQGPEFLTYFNYEAQQDKSGLPNDRFSAERPEGSISTLTIQRTEQRDSAMYRCASSQGPNEKLFFGSGTQLSVL.

In its sample, this clonotype was seen many times. The V gene is TRBV20-1, the J gene TRBJ1-1; 8 nucleotides line up with TRBD1. The V segment lost 1 base and the J segment 5 bases; nucleotides outside the gene matches: 9. This CDR3 spans 15 amino acids. CDR1 and CDR2 (germline): DFQATT, SNEGSKA (reference sequence). DNA for the CDR3: TGCAGTGCTAGAGTGCCAGGGGGCTTAGGAACTGAAGCTTTCTTT. Translating it yields CSARVPGGLGTEAFF.

This clonotype has a count of ten or more. The chain combines TRBV2 with TRBJ2-1; D is ambiguous. V lost 2 bases and J lost 6, with 11 bases in between. The CDR3 is made up of 14 amino acids. The germline V gene has CDR1 SNHLY and CDR2 FYNNEI. In DNA, the CDR3 is TGTGCCAGCAGTGAACGGGTTTCTATCAATGAGCAGTTCTTC. Amino acid sequence: CASSERVSINEQFF.

This chain connects TRBV19 to TRBJ1-1; no reliable D call. Per the germline V gene, CDR1 is LNHDA and CDR2 is SQIVND (reference sequence). This CDR3 spans 14 amino acids. Trimming pared 5 bases from V and 1 base from J, leaving 11 bases between. CDR3 bases: TGTGCCAGTAGTTTACCGAGTGGGAACACTGAAGCTTTCTTT. It specifies CASSLPSGNTEAFF.

This clonotype was detected only a few times. This chain connects TRBV5-6 to TRBJ2-3; D gene uncertain. The CDR3 is 14 amino acids. Trimming pared 0 bases from V and 4 bases from J, leaving 9 bases between. CDR1 SGHDT and CDR2 YYEEEE come from the germline V gene. The CDR3 sequence: CASSLARISDTQYF. Here the CDR3 DNA reads TGTGCCAGCAGCTTGGCTCGGATCTCAGATACGCAGTATTTT.

This clonotype was observed many times. The chain links TRBV20-1 to TRBJ2-7, with D possibly TRBD1 on 6 matching bases. V lost 0 bases to trimming and J lost 3 bases, with 24 bases between them. The CDR3 totals 18 residues. Germline CDR1 reads DFQATT; CDR2 reads SNEGSKA (reference sequence). The CDR3 sequence is CSARDKGTWGRGHYEQYF. In nucleotides, the CDR3 is TGCAGTGCTAGAGACAAAGGGACCTGGGGCAGGGGACACTACGAGCAGTACTTC.

Ten or more counts support this clonotype. This chain connects TRBV2 to TRBJ1-5; D unclear. Germline CDR1 is SNHLY and CDR2 is FYNNEI. V lost 3 bases to trimming and J lost 1 base, with 4 bases between them. This CDR3 has 13 residues. The CDR3 region has the DNA TGTGCCAGCAGTGATGACAGCAATCAGCCCCAGCATTTT. Its protein product is CASSDDSNQPQHF.

This clonotype has ten or more counts. This rearrangement joins TRBV20-1 to TRBJ2-3; weak D call: TRBD2 (6 bases). V was clipped by 0 bases and J by 3 bases, with 13 bases between them. The CDR3 has 15 residues. Germline values: CDR1 DFQATT, CDR2 SNEGSKA (reference sequence). The CDR3 DNA follows: TGCAGTGCTAGAGACCCCCCGGGAGATACAGATACGCAGTATTTT. This codes for CSARDPPGDTDTQYF.

V usage is TRBV20-1 and J usage is TRBJ2-3; no reliable D call. The CDR3 runs 15 residues. V was clipped by 2 bases and J by 2 bases, with 14 bases between them. From germline, CDR1 is DFQATT and CDR2 SNEGSKA (reference sequence). CDR3 protein: CSARKAADLTDTQYF. CDR3 coding DNA: TGCAGTGCTAGAAAGGCGGCAGATCTCACAGATACGCAGTATTTT.

This clonotype was seen at least ten times. The chain combines TRBV20-1 with TRBJ2-3, with 15 bases fitting TRBD2. Germline values: CDR1 DFQATT, CDR2 SNEGSKA (reference sequence). The trim removed 1 base at V and 5 bases at J, leaving 10 bases unmatched. The CDR3 loop spans 18 amino acids. The CDR3 sequence is CSARGRTSGRARLDTQYF. The DNA of the CDR3 is TGCAGTGCTAGAGGGCGGACTAGCGGGAGGGCCCGCTTAGATACGCAGTATTTT.

This clonotype was recorded many times. The chain has TRBV28 and TRBJ1-1, with 8 nucleotides matching TRBD1. CDR3 length equals 14 residues. The junction had 7 bases not matched to a gene; V was cut back by 10 bases and J by 0 bases. Germline CDR1 and CDR2: MDHEN and SYDVKM. The CDR3 region has the DNA TGTGCCATAAAGACGGACAGGGTGAACACTGAAGCTTTCTTT. It specifies CAIKTDRVNTEAFF.

The chain links TRBV5-4 to TRBJ1-4; D is unresolved. V was cut by 3 bases and J by 8 bases, with 17 bases left in between. CDR3 length: 15 residues. Germline values: CDR1 SGHNT, CDR2 YYREEE (reference sequence). The CDR3 DNA reads as TGTGCCAGCAGCTCTCGTGGAGGGCGGAACGAAAAACTGTTTTTT. This gives the protein CASSSRGGRNEKLFF.

This clonotype has at least ten counts. The chain links TRBV20-1 to TRBJ2-2; D is unclear. Between the trimmed V and J ends, which lost 3 bases and 1 base, there was a span of 9 bases. The CDR3 loop spans 14 amino acids. Germline-derived CDR1 and CDR2 are DFQATT and SNEGSKA (reference sequence). CDR3 region: CSARLQLNTGELFF. The CDR3 nucleotides are TGCAGTGCTAGGTTACAGTTGAACACCGGGGAGCTGTTTTTT.

The sample holds many counts of this clonotype. This sequence joins TRBV7-9 and TRBJ2-7, with unresolved D. CDR1 is SEHNR, CDR2 FQNEAQ, per germline (reference sequence). Trimming cost V 2 bases and J 4 bases, with 6 bases left between them. The length of the CDR3 is 12 residues. CDR3 in amino acids: CASSLFSYEQYF. The CDR3 DNA follows: TGTGCCAGCAGCTTATTCTCTTACGAGCAGTACTTC.

This clonotype was counted ten times or more. The CDR3 DNA sequence: TGTGCCAGCAGTTACTCATCCAGGACCGGCACTGAAGCTTTCTTT. Protein: CASSYSSRTGTEAFF. The rearrangement joins TRBV27 to TRBJ1-1; D is undetermined. Trimming removed 4 bases from V and 4 bases from J, with 16 bases in between. From germline, CDR1 is MNHEY and CDR2 SMNVEV (reference sequence). This CDR3 spans 15 amino acids.

This chain links TRBV3-1 with TRBJ2-5, with no clear D. The germline V and J ends were trimmed by 0 bases and 3 bases, with 14 bases remaining between them. Germline CDR1 reads LGHDT; CDR2 reads YNNKEL (reference sequence). This CDR3 is built from 16 residues. Written as DNA, the CDR3 is TGTGCCAGCAGCCAAGAAGTGGCACCGCCAAAAGAGACCCAGTACTTC. Amino acids: CASSQEVAPPKETQYF.

This clonotype was detected a few times. The V gene is TRBV15, the J gene TRBJ2-3, with D perhaps being TRBD1 or TRBD2 (5 bases each). The CDR3 runs to 17 residues. The V end was cut by 0 bases, the J end by 3 bases, with 16 bases between. CDR1 is LNHNV, CDR2 YYDKDF, per germline (reference sequence). CDR3 DNA sequence: TGTGCCACCAGCAGAGAGGGCACGGGACGAATAACAGATACGCAGTATTTT. It codes for CATSREGTGRITDTQYF.

This clonotype has a handful of counts. The rearrangement joins TRBV18 to TRBJ2-1; D remains unclear. Between the trimmed V and J ends, which lost 2 bases and 6 bases, there was a span of 17 bases. Germline CDR1 KGHSH, CDR2 LQKENI. The CDR3 covers 16 residues. The CDR3 sequence: CASSPFLALGLNEQFF. As DNA, the CDR3 is TGTGCCAGCTCACCATTCTTAGCCCTAGGCCTCAATGAGCAGTTCTTC.